Included here is one T cell receptor (beta chain) sequence, with context. Its antigen is still unknown. This sample stems from a study of cytomegalovirus exposure and HLA in healthy donors. Study as a whole: Unique TCRs from HLA-typed donors, 70 million to 100 million of them, were held in an early data release.

General study results and limits: In a later analysis, TCR beta V- and J-gene trimming showed a link to a missense DCLRE1C variant. A later analysis found most CMV-associated TCR beta chains apparently HLA-restricted. Among TCR beta chains, those listed as cytomegalovirus-associated numbered about 150.

PCR used 60 Vbeta primers and 13 Jbeta primers. Here immunoSEQ multiplex PCR was the method, and the copy in TCRdb shows in-frame clones only, minus some. The sample table sets out around 210,000 clones. The specimen was PBMCs. The TCR comes from a girl aged 2 to 10 in good health and CMV-seropositive.

DNA of the CDR3: TGTGCCAGCTCACCAGTCGACAGGGACTCCGAGCAGTACTTC. The encoded protein is CASSPVDRDSEQYF. The chain carries TRBV18 and TRBJ2-7; TRBD1 might be the D (7 bases). CDR3 length: 14 amino acids. Between the trimmed V and J ends, which lost 2 bases and 6 bases, there was a span of 14 bases. Germline V gene data show CDR1 as KGHSH and CDR2 as LQKENI.